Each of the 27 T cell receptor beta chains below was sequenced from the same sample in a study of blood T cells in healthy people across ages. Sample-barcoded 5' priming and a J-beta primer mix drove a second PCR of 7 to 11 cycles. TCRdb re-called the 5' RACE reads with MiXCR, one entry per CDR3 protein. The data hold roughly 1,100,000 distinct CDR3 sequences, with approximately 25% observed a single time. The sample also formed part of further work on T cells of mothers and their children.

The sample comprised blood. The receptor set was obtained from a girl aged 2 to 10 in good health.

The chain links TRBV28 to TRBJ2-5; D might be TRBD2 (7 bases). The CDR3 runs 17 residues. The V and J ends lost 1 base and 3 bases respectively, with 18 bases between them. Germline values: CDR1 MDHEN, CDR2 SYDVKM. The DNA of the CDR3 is TGTGCCAGCAGTTTATCTACAGGGCGGGGGATGGAAGAGACCCAGTACTTC. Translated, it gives CASSLSTGRGMEETQYF.

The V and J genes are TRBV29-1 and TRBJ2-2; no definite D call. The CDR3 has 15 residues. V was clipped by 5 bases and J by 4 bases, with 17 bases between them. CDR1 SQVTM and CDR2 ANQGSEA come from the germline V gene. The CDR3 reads CSVKTQVLGTGELFF. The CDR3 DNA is TGCAGCGTTAAAACCCAGGTTCTCGGCACCGGGGAGCTGTTTTTT.

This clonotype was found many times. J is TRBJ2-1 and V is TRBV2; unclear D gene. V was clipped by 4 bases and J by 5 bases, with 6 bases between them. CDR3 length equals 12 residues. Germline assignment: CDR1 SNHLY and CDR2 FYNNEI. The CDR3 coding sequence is TGTGCCAGCAGTGTAACTAACAATGAGCAGTTCTTC. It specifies CASSVTNNEQFF. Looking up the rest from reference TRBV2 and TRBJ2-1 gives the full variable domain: EPEVTQTPSHQVTQMGQEVILRCVPISNHLYFYWYRQILGQKVEFLVSFYNNEISEKSEIFDDQFSVERPDGSNFTLKIRSTKLEDSAMYFCASSVTNNEQFFGPGTRLTVL.

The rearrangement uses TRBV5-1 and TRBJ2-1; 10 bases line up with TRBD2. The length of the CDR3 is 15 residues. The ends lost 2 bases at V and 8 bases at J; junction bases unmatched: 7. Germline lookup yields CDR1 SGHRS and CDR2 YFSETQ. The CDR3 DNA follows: TGCGCCAGCAGCTTAGCGGGAGGGCCGGTTCATGAGCAGTTCTTC. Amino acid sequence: CASSLAGGPVHEQFF.

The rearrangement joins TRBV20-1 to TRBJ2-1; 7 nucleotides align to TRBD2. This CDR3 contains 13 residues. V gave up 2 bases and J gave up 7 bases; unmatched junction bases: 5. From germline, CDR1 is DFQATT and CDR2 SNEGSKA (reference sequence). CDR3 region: CSARLLGGNEQFF. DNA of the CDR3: TGCAGTGCTAGACTCTTGGGGGGGAATGAGCAGTTCTTC.

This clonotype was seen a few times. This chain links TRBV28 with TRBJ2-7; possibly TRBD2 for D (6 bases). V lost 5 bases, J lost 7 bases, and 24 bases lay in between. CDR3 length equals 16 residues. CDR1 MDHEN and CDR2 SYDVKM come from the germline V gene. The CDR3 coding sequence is TGTGCCAGCAGTCCTACGGACGGAGGGCCTATATGGGAGCAGTACTTC. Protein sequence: CASSPTDGGPIWEQYF. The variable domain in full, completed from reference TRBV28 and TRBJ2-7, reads DVKVTQSSRYLVKRTGEKVFLECVQDMDHENMFWYRQDPGLGLRLIYFSYDVKMKEKGDIPEGYSVSREKKERFSLILESASTNQTSMYLCASSPTDGGPIWEQYFGPGTRLTVT.

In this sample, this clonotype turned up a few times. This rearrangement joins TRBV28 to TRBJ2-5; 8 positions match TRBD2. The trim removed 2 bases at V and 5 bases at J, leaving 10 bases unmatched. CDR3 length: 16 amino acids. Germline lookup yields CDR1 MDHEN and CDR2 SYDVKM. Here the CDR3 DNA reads TGTGCCAGCAGTTTAAAAGCGGGAGAGCGGGACGAGACCCAGTACTTC. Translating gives CASSLKAGERDETQYF.

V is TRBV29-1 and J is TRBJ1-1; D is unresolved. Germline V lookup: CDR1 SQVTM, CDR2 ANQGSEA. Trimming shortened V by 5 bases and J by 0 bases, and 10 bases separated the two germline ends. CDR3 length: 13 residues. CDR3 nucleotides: TGCAGCGTTTTGGACGGCCTGAACACTGAAGCTTTCTTT. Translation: CSVLDGLNTEAFF.

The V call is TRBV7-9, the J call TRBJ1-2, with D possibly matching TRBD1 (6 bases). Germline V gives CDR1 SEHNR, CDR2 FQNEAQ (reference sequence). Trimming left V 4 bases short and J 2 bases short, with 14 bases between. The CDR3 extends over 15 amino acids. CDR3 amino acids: CASSSKGTQNYGYTF. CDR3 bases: TGTGCCAGCAGCTCCAAAGGGACACAAAACTATGGCTACACCTTC.

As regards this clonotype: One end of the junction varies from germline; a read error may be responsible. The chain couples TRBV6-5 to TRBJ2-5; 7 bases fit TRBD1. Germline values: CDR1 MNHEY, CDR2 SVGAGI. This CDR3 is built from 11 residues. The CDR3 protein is CAGDRVNFGFF. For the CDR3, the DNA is TGTGCCGGCGACAGGGTAAACTTCGGGTTCTTC.

The CDR3 coding sequence is TGTGCCAGCAGCCGGGGACAGGACAATCAGCCCCAGCATTTT. This gives the protein CASSRGQDNQPQHF. This chain uses TRBV7-9 with TRBJ1-5; TRBD1 agrees at 8 bases. The CDR3 is 14 amino acids. The J segment lost 3 bases and the V segment lost 5 bases, leaving 3 bases of the junction unmatched. Germline values: CDR1 SEHNR, CDR2 FQNEAQ (reference sequence).

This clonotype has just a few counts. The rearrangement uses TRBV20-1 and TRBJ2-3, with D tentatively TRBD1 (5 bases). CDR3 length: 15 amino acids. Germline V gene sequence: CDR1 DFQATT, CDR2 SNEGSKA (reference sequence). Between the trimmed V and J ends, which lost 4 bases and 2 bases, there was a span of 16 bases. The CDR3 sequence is CSATNRRISTDTQYF. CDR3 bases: TGCAGTGCTACAAACAGGCGAATTTCCACAGATACGCAGTATTTT.

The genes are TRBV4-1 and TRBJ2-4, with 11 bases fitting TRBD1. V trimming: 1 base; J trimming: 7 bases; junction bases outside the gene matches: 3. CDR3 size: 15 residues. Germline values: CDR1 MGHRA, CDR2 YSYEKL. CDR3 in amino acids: CASSQGTGGWNIQYF. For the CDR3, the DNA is TGCGCCAGCAGCCAAGGGACAGGGGGCTGGAACATTCAGTACTTC.

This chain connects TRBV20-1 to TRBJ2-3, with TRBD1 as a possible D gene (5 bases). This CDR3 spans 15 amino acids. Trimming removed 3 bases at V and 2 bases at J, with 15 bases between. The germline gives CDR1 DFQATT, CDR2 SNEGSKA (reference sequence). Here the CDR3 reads CSASNRQGNTDTQYF. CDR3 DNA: TGCAGTGCTAGTAATCGGCAGGGAAACACAGATACGCAGTATTTT.

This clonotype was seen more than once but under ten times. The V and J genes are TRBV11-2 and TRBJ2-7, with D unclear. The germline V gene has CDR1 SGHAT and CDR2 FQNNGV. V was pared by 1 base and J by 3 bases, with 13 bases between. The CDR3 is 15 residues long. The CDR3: CASSLGVGPIYEQYF. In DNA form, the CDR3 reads TGTGCCAGCAGCTTAGGGGTAGGGCCGATCTACGAGCAGTACTTC.

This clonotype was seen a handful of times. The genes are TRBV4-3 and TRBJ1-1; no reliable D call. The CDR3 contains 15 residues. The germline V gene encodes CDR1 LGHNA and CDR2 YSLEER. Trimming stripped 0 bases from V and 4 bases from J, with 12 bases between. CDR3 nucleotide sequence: TGCGCCAGCAGCCAAGATTACCAAGTAGGCACTGAAGCTTTCTTT. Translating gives CASSQDYQVGTEAFF.

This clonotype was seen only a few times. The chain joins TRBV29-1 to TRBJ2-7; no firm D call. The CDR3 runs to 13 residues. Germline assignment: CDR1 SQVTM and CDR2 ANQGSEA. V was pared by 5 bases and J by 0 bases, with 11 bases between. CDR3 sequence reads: CSVLGRDSYEQYF. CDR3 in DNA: TGCAGCGTTCTGGGCAGAGACTCCTACGAGCAGTACTTC.

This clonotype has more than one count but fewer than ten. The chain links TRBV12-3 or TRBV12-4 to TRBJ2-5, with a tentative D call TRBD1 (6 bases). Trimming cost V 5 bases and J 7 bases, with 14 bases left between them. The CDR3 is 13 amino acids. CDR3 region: CASSIRQQGTQYF. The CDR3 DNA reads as TGTGCCAGCAGTATCCGACAACAGGGGACCCAGTACTTC.

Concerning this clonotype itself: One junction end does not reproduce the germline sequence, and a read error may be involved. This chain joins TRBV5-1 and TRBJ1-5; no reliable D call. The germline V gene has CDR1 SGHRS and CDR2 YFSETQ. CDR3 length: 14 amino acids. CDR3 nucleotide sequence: TGCGCCGGCAGCTCAGAGGGAGGCAATCACCCCCAGCATTTT. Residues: CAGSSEGGNHPQHF.

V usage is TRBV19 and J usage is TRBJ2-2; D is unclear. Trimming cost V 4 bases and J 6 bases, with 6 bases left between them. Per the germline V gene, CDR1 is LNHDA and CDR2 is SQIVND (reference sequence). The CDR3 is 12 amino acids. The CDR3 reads CASSTPAGELFF. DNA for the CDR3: TGTGCCAGTAGTACCCCAGCCGGGGAGCTGTTTTTT.

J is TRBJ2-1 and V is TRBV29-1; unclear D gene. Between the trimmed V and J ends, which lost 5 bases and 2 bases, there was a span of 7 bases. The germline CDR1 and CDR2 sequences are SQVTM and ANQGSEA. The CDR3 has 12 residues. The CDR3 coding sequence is TGCAGCGTTTTAATTCCCTACAATGAGCAGTTCTTC. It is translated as CSVLIPYNEQFF.

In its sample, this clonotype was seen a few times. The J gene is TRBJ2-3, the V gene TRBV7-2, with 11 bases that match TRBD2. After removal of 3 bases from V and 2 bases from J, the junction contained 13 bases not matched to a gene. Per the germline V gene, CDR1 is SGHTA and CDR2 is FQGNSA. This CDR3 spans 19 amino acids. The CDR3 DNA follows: TGTGCCAGCAGCTTCGCACTCCTTCGACTAGCGGGGCCCACAGATACGCAGTATTTT. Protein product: CASSFALLRLAGPTDTQYF.

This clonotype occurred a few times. Here the CDR3 DNA reads TGTGCCAGCAGGGGGACGGCTAGCGGGGGGTACAATGAGCAGTTCTTC. Translated: CASRGTASGGYNEQFF. The chain couples TRBV9 to TRBJ2-5; 11 positions agree with TRBD2. The better agreement between TRBJ2-1 and the DNA end casts doubt on the J call. This CDR3 region has 16 residues. Germline assignment: CDR1 SGDLS and CDR2 YYNGEE.

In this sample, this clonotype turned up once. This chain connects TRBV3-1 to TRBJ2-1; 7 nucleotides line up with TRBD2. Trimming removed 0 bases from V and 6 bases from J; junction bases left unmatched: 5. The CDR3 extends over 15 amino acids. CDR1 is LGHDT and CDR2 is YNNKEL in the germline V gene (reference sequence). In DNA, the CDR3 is TGTGCCAGCAGCCAAGATGGTGGGACTATCAATGAGCAGTTCTTC. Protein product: CASSQDGGTINEQFF.

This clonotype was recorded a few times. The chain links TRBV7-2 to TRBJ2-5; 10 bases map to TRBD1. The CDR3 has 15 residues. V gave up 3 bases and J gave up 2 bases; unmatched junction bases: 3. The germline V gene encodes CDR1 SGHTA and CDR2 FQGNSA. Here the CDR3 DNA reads TGTGCCAGCAGCTTCGACAGGGGGCGTCAAGAGACCCAGTACTTC. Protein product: CASSFDRGRQETQYF.

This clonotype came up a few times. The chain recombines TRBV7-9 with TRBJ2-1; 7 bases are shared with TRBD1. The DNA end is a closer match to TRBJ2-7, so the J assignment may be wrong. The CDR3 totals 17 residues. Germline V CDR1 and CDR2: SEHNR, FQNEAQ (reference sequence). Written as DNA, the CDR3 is TGTGCCAGCAGCCCCCACCCCGGGACAGTGCCCTCCTACGAGCAGTACTTC. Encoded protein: CASSPHPGTVPSYEQYF.

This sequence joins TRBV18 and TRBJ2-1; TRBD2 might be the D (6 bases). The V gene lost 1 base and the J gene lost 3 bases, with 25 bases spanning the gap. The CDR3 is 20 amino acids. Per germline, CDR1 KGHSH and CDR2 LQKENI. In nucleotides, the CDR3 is TGTGCCAGCTCACCACGGTATAGCCTGAGTGTGGCGGGGAACTACAATGAGCAGTTCTTC. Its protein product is CASSPRYSLSVAGNYNEQFF.